This TCR beta chain was profiled in a study of blood T cell repertoires in COVID-19. This table comes from immunoSEQ multiplex PCR, and its TCRdb copy is limited to in-frame clones, with some not included. This table has more than 100,000 clones, about 81% appearing once. The CDR3 length is 15 residues. The germline V gene encodes CDR1 SGHDT and CDR2 YYEEEE. With 0 bases removed from V and 0 bases from J, the gap between germline ends came to 7 bases. The receptor comes from a man aged 35 to 55 with acute COVID-19. Sequenced sample: PBMCs or T cells enriched from blood (not recorded which). The chain carries TRBV5-6 and TRBJ1-3, with a possible D match to TRBD1 (6 bases). The CDR3 loop reads CASSLAGVSGNTIYF. The CDR3 coding sequence is TGTGCCAGCAGCTTGGCAGGGGTCTCTGGAAACACCATATATTTT.